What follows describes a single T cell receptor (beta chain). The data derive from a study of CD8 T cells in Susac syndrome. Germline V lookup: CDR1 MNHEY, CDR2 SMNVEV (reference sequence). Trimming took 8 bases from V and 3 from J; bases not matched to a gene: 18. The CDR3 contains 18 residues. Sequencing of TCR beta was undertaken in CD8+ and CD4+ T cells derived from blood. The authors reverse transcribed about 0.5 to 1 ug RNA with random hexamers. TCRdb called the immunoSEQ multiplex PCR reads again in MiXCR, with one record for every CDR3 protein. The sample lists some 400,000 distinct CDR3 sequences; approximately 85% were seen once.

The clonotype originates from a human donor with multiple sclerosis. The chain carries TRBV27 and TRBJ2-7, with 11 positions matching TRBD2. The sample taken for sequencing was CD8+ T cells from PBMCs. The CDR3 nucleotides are TGTGCCAGCGCCCTGAGTGGGGTAGCGGGAGGGCGAGGCTACGAGCAGTACTTC. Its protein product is CASALSGVAGGRGYEQYF.